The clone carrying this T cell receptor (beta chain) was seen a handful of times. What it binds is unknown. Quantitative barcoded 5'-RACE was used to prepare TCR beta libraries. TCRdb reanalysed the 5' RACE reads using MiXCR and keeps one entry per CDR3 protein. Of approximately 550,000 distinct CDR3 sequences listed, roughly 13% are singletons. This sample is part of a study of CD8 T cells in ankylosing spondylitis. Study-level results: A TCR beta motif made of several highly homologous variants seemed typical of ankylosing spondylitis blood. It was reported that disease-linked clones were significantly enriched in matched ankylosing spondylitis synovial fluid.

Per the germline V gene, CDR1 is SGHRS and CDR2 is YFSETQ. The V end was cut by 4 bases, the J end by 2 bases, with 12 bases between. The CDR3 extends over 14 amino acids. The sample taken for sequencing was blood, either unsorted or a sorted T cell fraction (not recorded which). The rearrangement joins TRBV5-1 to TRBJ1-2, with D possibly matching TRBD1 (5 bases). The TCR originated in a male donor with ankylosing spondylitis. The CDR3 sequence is CASSAGASNYGYTF. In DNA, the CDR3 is TGCGCCAGCAGCGCCGGGGCTTCCAACTATGGCTACACCTTC.